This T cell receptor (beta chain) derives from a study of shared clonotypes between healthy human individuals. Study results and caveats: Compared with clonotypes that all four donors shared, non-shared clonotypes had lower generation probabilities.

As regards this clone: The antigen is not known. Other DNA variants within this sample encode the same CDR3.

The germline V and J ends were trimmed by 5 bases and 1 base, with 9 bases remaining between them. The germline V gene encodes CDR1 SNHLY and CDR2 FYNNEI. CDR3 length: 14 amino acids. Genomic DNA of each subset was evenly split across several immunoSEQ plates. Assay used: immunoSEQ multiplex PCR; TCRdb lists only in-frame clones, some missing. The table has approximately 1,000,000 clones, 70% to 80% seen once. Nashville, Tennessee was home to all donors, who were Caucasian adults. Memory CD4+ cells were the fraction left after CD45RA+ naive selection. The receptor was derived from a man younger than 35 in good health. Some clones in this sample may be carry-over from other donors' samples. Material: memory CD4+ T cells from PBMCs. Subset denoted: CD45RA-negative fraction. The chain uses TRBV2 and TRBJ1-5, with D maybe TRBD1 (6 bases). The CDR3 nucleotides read TGTGCCAGCAGTAAGGACAGCAGCAATCAGCCCCAGCATTTT. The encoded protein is CASSKDSSNQPQHF.